The rows below give T cell receptor beta chains drawn from one sample of a study of blood T cell repertoires in COVID-19. Sequencing was performed with immunoSEQ multiplex PCR; in TCRdb, only in-frame clones are kept and a portion is missing. The sample carries 110,000 to 150,000 clones, 88% recorded once. Source material: peripheral blood. These receptors were taken from a woman in her forties or fifties with acute or convalescent COVID-19. The CDR3 runs from the conserved cysteine through the conserved F or W. The D gene is left open where the match is weak. Rows give clone size only sometimes, using once, few, many, or a class for an expanded clone.

>17|TRBV7-3|TRBJ2-5|.|.
TGTGCCAGCAGCCTAGGAATTATGGCCCTAGGGGCGGAGACCCAGTACTTC
CASSLGIMALGAETQYF
>16|TRBV6-1|TRBJ2-2|.|.
TGTGCCAGCAGTGAGGGGAAGCAGGGGTTCACCGGGGAGCTGTTTTTT
CASSEGKQGFTGELFF
>18|TRBV11-2|TRBJ2-3|TRBD2|once
TGTGCCAGCAGCTGGGGACTAGCGGAGCCCGGATTGACAGATACGCAGTATTTT
CASSWGLAEPGLTDTQYF
>14|TRBV11-2|TRBJ1-2|.|.
TGTGCCAGCAGCTTAGAAAGGGGCGATCACGGCTACACCTTC
CASSLERGDHGYTF
>17|TRBV3-1/TRBV3-2|TRBJ1-3|.|.
TGTGCCAGCAGCCACTACAGGGAGAGCCTCTCTGGAAACACCATATATTTT
CASSHYRESLSGNTIYF
>16|TRBV29-1|TRBJ2-7|TRBD2|.
TGCAGCGTTGCGGGACTAGCGGGAGTCCGATCCCACGAGCAGTACTTC
CSVAGLAGVRSHEQYF
>14|TRBV19|TRBJ2-7|.|.
TGTGCCAGTAGTAGACAGGTTGGGCTCTACGAGCAGTACTTC
CASSRQVGLYEQYF
>16|TRBV7-9|TRBJ2-1|.|.
TGTGCCAGCAGCTTAGGGACTACGAGCTCCTACAATGAGCAGTTCTTC
CASSLGTTSSYNEQFF
>15|TRBV5-1|TRBJ2-1|.|.
TGCGCCAGCAGCTCTCGGGACTGGTATTACAATGAGCAGTTCTTC
CASSSRDWYYNEQFF
>13|TRBV25-1|TRBJ1-2|TRBD1|.
TGTGCCAGCAGGCAAAGGACAGGGCATGGCTACACCTTC
CASRQRTGHGYTF
>15|TRBV18|TRBJ2-5|.|few
TGTGCCAGCTCACCAAGAACGACTAGGGCGGAGACCCAGTACTTC
CASSPRTTRAETQYF
>15|TRBV6-5|TRBJ1-6|.|many
TGTGCCAGCAGTTCCCCGGGGGGTGTTGGATCACCCCTCCACTTT
CASSSPGGVGSPLHF
>12|TRBV12-3/TRBV12-4|TRBJ2-5|TRBD2|.
TGTGCCTCCGGGACTAGCCCAAAGACCCAGTACTTC
CASGTSPKTQYF
>15|TRBV7-6|TRBJ2-1|.|.
TGTGCCAGCAGCCAAGCCCCAGGGGAAGTGGGTGAGCAGTTCTTC
CASSQAPGEVGEQFF
>16|TRBV18|TRBJ1-6|TRBD1|.
TGTGCCAGCTCACCCCCGACAGGGGGTAGTAATTCACCCCTCCACTTT
CASSPPTGGSNSPLHF
>10|TRBV7-9|TRBJ2-7|.|.
TGTGCCAGCAGCCCCGGCGAGCAGTACTTC
CASSPGEQYF
>13|TRBV9|TRBJ2-3|.|.
TGTGCCAGCAGCGTAGTCGGCACAGATACGCAGTATTTT
CASSVVGTDTQYF